Included here is one T cell receptor beta chain sequence, with context. What it binds is not known. The data originate from a study of beta chain features in type 1 diabetes. Of the isolated RNA, all was reverse transcribed, and so the sequenced material was expressed TCRB transcripts. Sequencing was performed with immunoSEQ multiplex PCR; in TCRdb, only in-frame clones are kept and a portion is missing. Of almost 250,000 clones in the sample, roughly an eighth were seen once. Study-wide findings and caveats: Equally in patients and controls, PCR might preferentially amplify shorter templates. cDNA-based reads could over-represent cells with high TCR expression.

The CDR3 runs 14 residues. The V and J ends lost 5 bases and 3 bases respectively, with 14 bases between them. Germline V gene sequence: CDR1 SEHNR, CDR2 FQNEAQ (reference sequence). The sequenced sample was naive CD4+ T cells from blood. This receptor was obtained from a middle-aged woman in good health. The rearrangement uses TRBV7-9 and TRBJ2-7, with no clear D. The CDR3 nucleotides are TGTGCCAGCAGCCTAGAAACCCAGGACTACGAGCAGTACTTC. Its translation is CASSLETQDYEQYF.